Listed here is a single TCR beta chain. The PCR ran on 60 Vbeta and 13 Jbeta primers. Repertoires were generated with immunoSEQ multiplex PCR, while TCRdb's copy carries only in-frame clones and drops some. The sample has roughly 73,000 clones. The sample belongs to a study of cytomegalovirus exposure and HLA in healthy donors. This CDR3 is 16 amino acids long. Trimming took 4 bases from V and 0 from J, leaving 13 bases between them. Germline assignment: CDR1 MGHRA and CDR2 YSYEKL. The clonotype was recovered from a man aged 45-65 years in good health and CMV-seropositive. The sample consisted of PBMCs. J is TRBJ2-1 and V is TRBV4-1, with D tentatively TRBD2 (6 bases). CDR3 sequence: CASSRRGESSYNEQFF. CDR3 nucleotide sequence: TGCGCCAGCAGCCGCCGCGGGGAGAGCTCCTACAATGAGCAGTTCTTC.